The 15 T cell receptor beta chains listed next were all sequenced from one sample in a study of OX40 agonist ivuxolimab in advanced cancers. Using immunoSEQ multiplex PCR, the repertoire was profiled, and TCRdb retains in-frame clones only, with some absent. Here the sample spans around 80,000 clones, roughly 88% being singletons. Material: CD4+ or CD8+ T cells sorted from blood, obtained in a trial of the OX40 agonist ivuxolimab. The receptors were gathered from an adult with an advanced solid tumor such as melanoma, head and neck, liver or kidney cancer.

J is TRBJ1-2 and V is TRBV7-2; tentatively, D is TRBD1 (6 bases). This CDR3 spans 16 amino acids. Germline V gene sequence: CDR1 SGHTA, CDR2 FQGNSA. Trimming shortened V by 5 bases and J by 4 bases, and 20 bases separated the two germline ends. The chain's CDR3 is CASSLEAGAYSYGYTF. The CDR3 DNA reads TGTGCCAGCAGCCTGGAGGCGGGGGCATATAGCTATGGCTACACCTTC.

This chain links TRBV30 with TRBJ1-3, with D possibly being TRBD1 (5 bases). CDR1 and CDR2 (germline): GTSNPN, SVGIG (reference sequence). The CDR3 is made up of 13 amino acids. V lost 4 bases and J 1 base, leaving 8 bases between the germline ends. DNA of the CDR3: TGTGCCTGGACCCCAGGGTCTGGAAACACCATATATTTT. Amino acids: CAWTPGSGNTIYF. The variable domain in full, completed from reference TRBV30 and TRBJ1-3, reads SQTIHQWPATLVQPVGSPLSLECTVEGTSNPNLYWYRQAAGRGLQLLFYSVGIGQISSEVPQNLSASRPQDRQFILSSKKLLLSDSGFYLCAWTPGSGNTIYFGEGSWLTVV.

The gene calls are TRBV5-4 and TRBJ2-5, with 7 bases identical to TRBD1. V lost 3 bases, J lost 2 bases, and 4 bases stayed unmatched. This CDR3 has 14 residues. Germline loops: CDR1 SGHNT, CDR2 YYREEE (reference sequence). The CDR3 region is CASSSGQTQETQYF. The CDR3 DNA is TGTGCCAGCAGCTCGGGACAGACTCAAGAGACCCAGTACTTC.

V usage is TRBV29-1 and J usage is TRBJ1-1; maybe TRBD1 (5 bases). The CDR3 has 13 amino acids. The germline gives CDR1 SQVTM, CDR2 ANQGSEA. V lost 5 bases and J lost 3, with 13 bases in between. CDR3 amino acids: CSVHPAGDTEAFF. DNA of the CDR3: TGCAGCGTTCACCCTGCGGGGGACACTGAAGCTTTCTTT.

The chain recombines TRBV15 with TRBJ2-5; tentative D call: TRBD2 (5 bases). V was clipped by 0 bases and J by 5 bases, with 13 bases between them. CDR3 length: 15 amino acids. CDR1 and CDR2 (germline): LNHNV, YYDKDF (reference sequence). The CDR3 sequence: CATSRDTGSRETQYF. CDR3 bases: TGTGCCACCAGCAGAGATACGGGGTCGCGGGAGACCCAGTACTTC.

V gene TRBV30 combines with J gene TRBJ1-1; D not certain. The ends were cut back, 6 bases at V and 1 base at J, with 15 bases in the middle. Germline lookup yields CDR1 GTSNPN and CDR2 SVGIG (reference sequence). The CDR3 is made up of 14 amino acids. CDR3 protein: CACPKGPGNTEAFF. As DNA, the CDR3 is TGTGCCTGCCCCAAAGGTCCAGGGAACACTGAAGCTTTCTTT.

This clone was observed once. This chain links TRBV18 with TRBJ1-2, with 7 bases aligning to TRBD1. CDR1 is KGHSH, CDR2 LQKENI, per germline. The CDR3 sequence is 14 residues long. The junction had 3 bases not matched to a gene; V was cut back by 3 bases and J by 2 bases. The chain's CDR3 is CASSPTGNNYGYTF. The DNA for the CDR3 is TGTGCCAGCTCACCGACAGGGAACAACTATGGCTACACCTTC.

Turning to this clone: The same CDR3 is also encoded by other DNA sequences in this sample. The V call is TRBV10-1, the J call TRBJ2-1; 10 bases match TRBD2. The CDR3 covers 15 residues. V lost 3 bases, J lost 10 bases, and 9 bases stayed unmatched. Germline V gene data show CDR1 as WNHNN and CDR2 as SYGVQD (reference sequence). The CDR3 reads CASSESGGARGEQFF. The CDR3 coding sequence is TGCGCCAGCAGTGAAAGCGGGGGGGCCCGTGGAGAGCAGTTCTTC.

The chain carries TRBV10-3 and TRBJ2-3; no clear D. Germline CDR1 and CDR2: ENHRY and SYGVKD. The CDR3 consists of 14 residues. V shed 2 bases and J shed 1 base, with 7 bases lying between them. The CDR3: CAISEHPGTDTQYF. In DNA, the CDR3 is TGTGCCATCAGTGAGCATCCGGGCACAGATACGCAGTATTTT.

J is TRBJ1-5 and V is TRBV19, with D tentatively TRBD1 (6 bases). CDR3 size: 15 residues. V lost 1 base and J 6 bases, leaving 13 bases between the germline ends. CDR1 is LNHDA and CDR2 is SQIVND in the germline V gene (reference sequence). The chain's CDR3 is CASSIGPGGGQPQHF. The CDR3 DNA is TGTGCCAGTAGTATAGGTCCGGGGGGCGGTCAGCCCCAGCATTTT.

The chain recombines TRBV5-1 with TRBJ2-3; weak D call: TRBD2 (6 bases). This CDR3 is built from 14 residues. Germline V gene sequence: CDR1 SGHRS, CDR2 YFSETQ. Trimming removed 3 bases at V and 4 bases at J, with 12 bases between. CDR3 nucleotides: TGCGCCAGCAGCTCAGGGACTTGGTCAGATACGCAGTATTTT. Its protein product is CASSSGTWSDTQYF.

The chain has TRBV19 and TRBJ1-6; no reliable D call. The CDR3 runs 14 residues. Deletions cut 8 bases from V and 4 bases from J, with 12 bases between. Germline V gives CDR1 LNHDA, CDR2 SQIVND (reference sequence). CDR3 nucleotide sequence: TGTGCCAGTGGGGTTCCGGAGTATAATTCACCCCTCCACTTT. Amino acids: CASGVPEYNSPLHF.

The V gene is TRBV5-6, the J gene TRBJ2-1, with 9 bases fitting TRBD1. The V gene's germline CDR1 is SGHDT and CDR2 YYEEEE. V trimming: 1 base; J trimming: 7 bases; junction bases outside the gene matches: 3. The CDR3 has 14 residues. CDR3: CASSLTGGKNEQFF. The CDR3 DNA sequence: TGTGCCAGCAGCTTGACAGGGGGCAAGAATGAGCAGTTCTTC.

V gene TRBV5-6 combines with J gene TRBJ2-5; 11 nucleotides agree with TRBD2. Trimming at V came to 2 bases and at J to 4 bases, leaving 13 bases not matched to a gene. Germline V gene sequence: CDR1 SGHDT, CDR2 YYEEEE. The CDR3 totals 18 residues. CDR3 nucleotides: TGTGCCAGCAGCTTTTGGACTAGCGGGTTTTTTGGGGGAGAGACCCAGTACTTC. Protein sequence: CASSFWTSGFFGGETQYF. Full variable domain (rest looked up from reference TRBV5-6 and TRBJ2-5): DAGVTQSPTHLIKTRGQQVTLRCSPKSGHDTVSWYQQALGQGPQFIFQYYEEEERQRGNFPDRFSGHQFPNYSSELNVNALLLGDSALYLCASSFWTSGFFGGETQYFGPGTRLLVL.

The chain couples TRBV30 to TRBJ1-2; D is unclear. V lost 0 bases to trimming and J lost 4 bases, with 6 bases between them. Germline V gene sequence: CDR1 GTSNPN, CDR2 SVGIG (reference sequence). The CDR3 loop spans 12 amino acids. The CDR3 coding sequence is TGTGCCTGGAGTGTGACCGGCTATGGCTACACCTTC. Translation gives CAWSVTGYGYTF.